This passage covers 2 T cell receptor beta chains from one sample sequenced in a study of blood T cell repertoires in COVID-19. The protocol was immunoSEQ multiplex PCR, while the TCRdb copy is restricted to in-frame clones and leaves out a portion. The table shows approximately 65,000 clones, with roughly two thirds occurring only once. The specimen sequenced was PBMCs or T cells enriched from blood (not recorded which). The receptors derive from a woman aged 55-69 years who had been exposed to COVID-19.

The J gene is TRBJ1-5, the V gene TRBV24-1, with 10 bases aligning to TRBD1. CDR1 is KGHDR and CDR2 is SFDVKD in the germline V gene. This CDR3 contains 16 residues. V was clipped by 4 bases and J by 3 bases; unmatched bases: 5. The CDR3 sequence is CATSEGTGAFNQPQHF. As DNA, the CDR3 is TGTGCCACCAGTGAAGGGACAGGGGCCTTCAATCAGCCCCAGCATTTT.

The chain combines TRBV5-1 with TRBJ2-5; D unclear. The length of the CDR3 is 13 residues. V lost 1 base and J 1 base, leaving 5 bases between the germline ends. Germline V gene sequence: CDR1 SGHRS, CDR2 YFSETQ. CDR3 nucleotides: TGCGCCAGCAGCTTGTTCGGCCAAGAGACCCAGTACTTC. Residues: CASSLFGQETQYF.